This passage covers 20 T cell receptor beta chains from one sample sequenced in a study of tumor T cells in aggressive B-cell lymphoma. Profiling relied on immunoSEQ multiplex PCR, and the TCRdb table lists in-frame clones only, not all of them. The sample lists roughly 11,000 clones; about 89% were seen once. The sequencing sample was made of tumor tissue. The source is an adult with diffuse large B cell lymphoma.

The chain has TRBV5-1 and TRBJ2-1; TRBD1 matches 10 bases. Germline-derived CDR1 and CDR2 are SGHRS and YFSETQ. The CDR3 has 16 residues. J lost 5 bases, V lost 1 base, and 6 bases had no gene match. The CDR3 region is CASSLWTGGGHNEQFF. In DNA, the CDR3 is TGCGCCAGCAGCTTGTGGACAGGGGGGGGCCACAATGAGCAGTTCTTC.

CDR3 DNA: TGTGCCAGCAGTCGGGGACAGGGTAGGACAGATACGCAGTATTTT. Its protein is CASSRGQGRTDTQYF. The chain employs TRBV2 and TRBJ2-3, with 9 bases aligning to TRBD1. V lost 5 bases and J lost 3; bases outside the gene matches: 6. Germline CDR1 SNHLY, CDR2 FYNNEI. The CDR3 runs 15 residues. Filled out from reference TRBV2 and TRBJ2-3, the complete variable domain reads EPEVTQTPSHQVTQMGQEVILRCVPISNHLYFYWYRQILGQKVEFLVSFYNNEISEKSEIFDDQFSVERPDGSNFTLKIRSTKLEDSAMYFCASSRGQGRTDTQYFGPGTRLTVL.

There are a few counts of this clone. This chain links TRBV5-1 with TRBJ2-1, with 7 bases that match TRBD2. The CDR3 sequence is 15 residues long. Germline loops: CDR1 SGHRS, CDR2 YFSETQ. V lost 2 bases to trimming and J lost 0 bases; unmatched junction nucleotides: 2. As DNA, the CDR3 is TGCGCCAGCAGCTTAGCGGGAAGCTCCTACAATGAGCAGTTCTTC. It encodes CASSLAGSSYNEQFF.

V gene TRBV11-2 combines with J gene TRBJ1-2; 7 positions match TRBD1. CDR1 SGHAT and CDR2 FQNNGV come from the germline V gene. The CDR3 sequence is 14 residues long. V lost 5 bases, J lost 6 bases, and 9 bases stayed unmatched. The CDR3, as DNA: TGTGCCAGCAGCCTGACAGGGATCGTCGATGGCTACACCTTC. Its protein is CASSLTGIVDGYTF.

Here the CDR3 DNA reads TGTGCCAGCAGTTCCACAGGGGAGAACTATGGCTACACCTTC. Amino acid sequence: CASSSTGENYGYTF. V is TRBV28 and J is TRBJ1-2; 7 bases are shared with TRBD1. From germline, CDR1 is MDHEN and CDR2 SYDVKM. This CDR3 is built from 14 residues. J was trimmed by 2 bases and V by 4 bases; bases with no gene match: 4.

This rearrangement joins TRBV29-1 to TRBJ2-3, with TRBD1 identical over 7 bases. The germline V gene encodes CDR1 SQVTM and CDR2 ANQGSEA. The CDR3 is 12 amino acids. Trimming removed 3 bases from V and 6 bases from J; junction bases left unmatched: 3. In DNA, the CDR3 is TGCAGCGTTGACGGACAGGCCGATACGCAGTATTTT. Translated: CSVDGQADTQYF.

This clone was detected a few times. The chain is built from TRBV2 and TRBJ2-7, with D tentatively TRBD2 (5 bases). Trimming shortened V by 9 bases and J by 0 bases, and 15 bases separated the two germline ends. The CDR3 spans 14 residues. Per germline, CDR1 SNHLY and CDR2 FYNNEI. CDR3 nucleotide sequence: TGTGCCAGTTCGGAATGGGAGAGCTCCTACGAGCAGTACTTC. Translation gives CASSEWESSYEQYF.

This chain connects TRBV5-1 to TRBJ2-5; 12 positions match TRBD2. The ends lost 6 bases at V and 5 bases at J; junction bases unmatched: 2. The CDR3 loop spans 13 amino acids. CDR1 and CDR2 (germline): SGHRS, YFSETQ. The CDR3 region has the DNA TGCGCCAGCAAGGGACTAGCGGGCGAGACCCAGTACTTC. This translates into CASKGLAGETQYF.

This sequence joins TRBV18 and TRBJ2-7, with D perhaps TRBD1 (5 bases). This CDR3 comprises 15 residues. Germline loops: CDR1 KGHSH, CDR2 LQKENI. Trimming took off 0 bases at V and 1 base at J, with 10 bases between the two ends. The CDR3 reads CASSPPGRASYEQYF. CDR3 DNA sequence: TGTGCCAGCTCACCACCTGGCAGGGCTTCCTACGAGCAGTACTTC.

The chain couples TRBV29-1 to TRBJ1-5, with 9 bases matching TRBD1. The CDR3 totals 17 residues. V lost 6 bases, J lost 2 bases, and 14 bases stayed unmatched. Germline-derived CDR1 and CDR2 are SQVTM and ANQGSEA. The CDR3 sequence is CSVCATWDREGNQPQHF. CDR3 bases: TGCAGCGTCTGCGCGACTTGGGACAGGGAGGGCAATCAGCCCCAGCATTTT.

J is TRBJ2-3 and V is TRBV7-2; the D is unclear. Germline assignment: CDR1 SGHTA and CDR2 FQGNSA. The V gene lost 5 bases and the J gene lost 11 bases, with 11 bases spanning the gap. The CDR3 runs to 11 residues. CDR3 DNA: TGTGCCAGCAGCCAAGCGAGAGGGCAGTATTTT. Its translation: CASSQARGQYF.

The V call is TRBV28, the J call TRBJ2-1; no definite D call. The V gene lost 2 bases and the J gene lost 10 bases, with 6 bases spanning the gap. The germline V gene has CDR1 MDHEN and CDR2 SYDVKM. The CDR3 is 11 residues long. The CDR3 region has the DNA TGTGCCAGCAGTTTACTAGGAGAGCAGTTCTTC. Encoded protein: CASSLLGEQFF. Complete variable domain (other parts from reference TRBV28 and TRBJ2-1): DVKVTQSSRYLVKRTGEKVFLECVQDMDHENMFWYRQDPGLGLRLIYFSYDVKMKEKGDIPEGYSVSREKKERFSLILESASTNQTSMYLCASSLLGEQFFGPGTRLTVL.

CDR3 residues: CASSQGAWTEAFF. The CDR3 DNA follows: TGTGCCAGCAGCCAGGGGGCATGGACTGAAGCTTTCTTT. The rearrangement uses TRBV2 and TRBJ1-1, with TRBD1 matching over 8 bases. Trimming at V came to 6 bases and at J to 5 bases, leaving 5 bases not matched to a gene. CDR1 SNHLY and CDR2 FYNNEI come from the germline V gene. This CDR3 has 13 amino acids.

This chain connects TRBV6-6 to TRBJ2-1; D remains ambiguous. V lost 2 bases to trimming and J lost 8 bases, with 10 bases between them. The CDR3 runs 13 residues. Germline-derived CDR1 and CDR2 are MNHNY and SVGAGI (reference sequence). CDR3 nucleotides: TGTGCCAGCAGTTACACGGGTTTGGATGAGCAGTTCTTC. Its protein is CASSYTGLDEQFF.

This chain joins TRBV29-1 and TRBJ2-2; 8 bases are shared with TRBD1. After removal of 7 bases from V and 2 bases from J, the junction contained 9 bases not matched to a gene. This CDR3 is 15 amino acids long. Germline V gene data show CDR1 as SQVTM and CDR2 as ANQGSEA. Written as DNA, the CDR3 is TGCAGCGCCCGAGGGGGACAGGACAACACCGGGGAGCTGTTTTTT. It codes for CSARGGQDNTGELFF.

V and J are TRBV5-6 and TRBJ2-7; the D gene is possibly TRBD2 (5 bases). The V gene lost 4 bases and the J gene lost 0 bases, with 11 bases spanning the gap. This CDR3 has 14 amino acids. Germline CDR1 reads SGHDT; CDR2 reads YYEEEE. The CDR3 DNA reads TGTGCCAGCAGCCCCACGGGGAGCTCCTACGAGCAGTACTTC. Residues: CASSPTGSSYEQYF.

This sequence joins TRBV28 and TRBJ1-1; no firm D call. This CDR3 is 12 amino acids long. Trimming left V 3 bases short and J 5 bases short, with 7 bases between. Germline CDR1 MDHEN, CDR2 SYDVKM. The CDR3 here is CASSLFKTEAFF. Written as DNA, the CDR3 is TGTGCCAGCAGTTTGTTCAAAACTGAAGCTTTCTTT.

The gene calls are TRBV5-1 and TRBJ1-2; possible D gene TRBD1, 5 bases. The V gene's germline CDR1 is SGHRS and CDR2 YFSETQ. Trimming removed 0 bases at V and 6 bases at J, with 12 bases between. CDR3 size: 14 residues. CDR3 in DNA: TGCGCCAGCAGCTTGGATCAGGGAACGGATGGCTACACCTTC. This encodes CASSLDQGTDGYTF.

The V call is TRBV5-1, the J call TRBJ1-2, with 8 bases matching TRBD1. The CDR3 loop spans 13 amino acids. V dropped 4 bases and J dropped 4; count of bases not matched to a gene: 3. Per germline, CDR1 SGHRS and CDR2 YFSETQ. CDR3: CASSPDRAYGYTF. CDR3 in DNA: TGCGCCAGCAGCCCGGACAGGGCCTATGGCTACACCTTC.

As to this clone: Since no conserved phenylalanine or tryptophan closes the CDR3, a read error is the likely cause. The DNA is left out, because the CDR3 cannot be placed on it with certainty; the CDR3 is given as TCRdb lists it. V gene TRBV6-6 combines with J gene TRBJ2-2; the table assigns TRBD2, which was not confirmed against the DNA. Germline CDR1 and CDR2: MNHNY and SVGAGI (reference sequence). From its first to its last residue, the CDR3 has 15 amino acids. This chain's CDR3 is CASSSFRQNTGELFS.